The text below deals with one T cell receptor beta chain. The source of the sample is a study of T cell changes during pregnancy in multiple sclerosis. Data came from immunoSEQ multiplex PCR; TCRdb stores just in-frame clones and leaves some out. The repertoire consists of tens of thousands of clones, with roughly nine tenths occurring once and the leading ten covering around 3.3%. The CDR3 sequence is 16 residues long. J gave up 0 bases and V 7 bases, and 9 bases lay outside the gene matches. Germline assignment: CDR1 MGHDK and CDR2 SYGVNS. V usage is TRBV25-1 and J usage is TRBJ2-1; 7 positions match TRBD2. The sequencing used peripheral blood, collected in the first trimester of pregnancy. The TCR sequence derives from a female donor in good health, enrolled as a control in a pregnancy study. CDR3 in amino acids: CASTSSGASSYNEQFF. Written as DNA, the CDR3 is TGTGCCAGCACCTCGAGCGGGGCAAGCTCCTACAATGAGCAGTTCTTC. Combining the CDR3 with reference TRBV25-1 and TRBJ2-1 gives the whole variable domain EADIYQTPRYLVIGTGKKITLECSQTMGHDKMYWYQQDPGMELHLIHYSYGVNSTEKGDLSSESTVSRIRTEHFPLTLESARPSHTSQYLCASTSSGASSYNEQFFGPGTRLTVL.